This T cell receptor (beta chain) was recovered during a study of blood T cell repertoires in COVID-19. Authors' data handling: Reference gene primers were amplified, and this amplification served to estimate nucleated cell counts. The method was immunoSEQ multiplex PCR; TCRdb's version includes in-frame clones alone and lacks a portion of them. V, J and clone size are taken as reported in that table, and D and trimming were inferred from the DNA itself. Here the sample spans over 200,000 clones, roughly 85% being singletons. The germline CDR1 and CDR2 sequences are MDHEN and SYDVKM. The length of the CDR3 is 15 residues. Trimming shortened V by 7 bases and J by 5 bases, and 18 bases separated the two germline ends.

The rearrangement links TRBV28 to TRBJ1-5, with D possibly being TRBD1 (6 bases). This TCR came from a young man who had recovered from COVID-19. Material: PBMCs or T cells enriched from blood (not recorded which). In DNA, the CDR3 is TGTGCCAGCACTGCCAGCTGGGACACCTATCAGCCCCAGCATTTT. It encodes CASTASWDTYQPQHF.